This is a list of T cell receptor beta chains from one sample in a study of T cells in Graves' hyperthyroidism and ophthalmopathy. MiXCR was run by TCRdb on the multiplex PCR reads, yielding one entry per CDR3 protein. Among hundreds of thousands of distinct CDR3 sequences listed, over 12% were seen once. Sequences were obtained from blood. These TCRs come from a man between 18 and 29 years old with Graves' ophthalmopathy. The CDR3 runs from the conserved cysteine through the conserved F or W. The D gene is left open where the match is weak. Part of the rows lack a size; the others show once, few, many or a class for expanded clones.

j_gene	v_gene	d_gene	abundance	CDR3aa	CDR3nt
TRBJ2-2	TRBV30	TRBD1	many	CALTWTGVAGELFF	TGTGCCTTAACCTGGACAGGGGTTGCCGGGGAGCTGTTTTTT
TRBJ2-7	TRBV24-1	NA	NA	CATSPGSTYEQYF	TGTGCCACCAGCCCGGGGTCGACCTACGAGCAGTACTTC
TRBJ2-7	TRBV7-8	NA	many	CASSLWLGSKAEQYF	TGTGCCAGCAGCTTATGGTTGGGGTCCAAAGCCGAGCAGTACTTC
TRBJ2-7	TRBV3-1	TRBD1	many	CASSLGTELTYEQYF	TGTGCCAGCAGCCTAGGGACAGAACTCACCTACGAGCAGTACTTC
TRBJ1-4	TRBV5-1	NA	many	CASSAAGATNEKLFF	TGCGCCAGCAGCGCGGCGGGGGCGACTAATGAAAAACTGTTTTTT
TRBJ2-1	TRBV7-3	NA	NA	CASSPPPGRSSYNEQFF	TGTGCCAGCAGCCCCCCCCCGGGTAGGAGCTCCTACAATGAGCAGTTCTTC
TRBJ1-2	TRBV30	NA	many	CAWSVGQYGYTF	TGTGCCTGGAGTGTAGGGCAGTATGGCTACACCTTC
TRBJ2-7	TRBV29-1	TRBD2	many	CSGGAGGSYEQYF	TGCAGCGGTGGCGCGGGAGGCTCCTACGAGCAGTACTTC
TRBJ2-2	TRBV25-1	TRBD2	many	CASSDRPNDYSGSTGELFF	TGTGCCAGCAGTGATCGACCCAATGACTATAGCGGGAGCACCGGGGAGCTGTTTTTT
TRBJ2-7	TRBV20-1	NA	many	CSASPRAYEQYF	TGCAGTGCTAGCCCCAGAGCCTACGAGCAGTACTTC
TRBJ2-7	TRBV20-1	NA	NA	CSARLHEQYF	TGCAGTGCTAGATTACACGAGCAGTACTTC
TRBJ2-1	TRBV11-3	TRBD2	many	CASSHLAGGPGNEQFF	TGTGCCAGCAGCCACCTAGCGGGGGGGCCGGGCAATGAGCAGTTCTTC
TRBJ2-1	TRBV7-8	NA	many	CASSWRGAYNEQFF	TGTGCCAGCAGCTGGCGGGGTGCCTACAATGAGCAGTTCTTC
TRBJ1-1	TRBV5-1	TRBD1	many	CASSLVGQLNTEAFF	TGCGCCAGCAGCTTAGTGGGACAGTTGAACACTGAAGCTTTCTTT
TRBJ2-1	TRBV15	NA	NA	CATSRARDQDNEQFF	TGTGCCACCAGCAGAGCCCGGGACCAGGACAATGAGCAGTTCTTC
TRBJ1-5	TRBV10-3	NA	NA	CAISESKDRSNQPQHF	TGTGCCATCAGTGAGTCGAAAGATCGGAGCAATCAGCCCCAGCATTTT
TRBJ2-1	TRBV9	TRBD2	many	CASSVDGLAGGNEQFF	TGTGCCAGCAGCGTAGACGGTCTAGCGGGGGGCAATGAGCAGTTCTTC
TRBJ1-2	TRBV10-3	NA	few	CAISEATVNYGYTF	TGTGCCATCAGTGAGGCGACAGTAAACTATGGCTACACCTTC
TRBJ2-5	TRBV4-1	NA	many	CASSQEQSVETQYF	TGCGCCAGCAGCCAGGAACAATCCGTGGAGACCCAGTACTTC
TRBJ1-2	TRBV6-5	NA	many	CASNPLTGGYGYTF	TGTGCCAGCAACCCTCTGACAGGCGGATATGGCTACACCTTC
TRBJ2-7	TRBV20-1	TRBD2	NA	CSVRVGGTSSYEQYF	TGCAGTGTCAGGGTGGGTGGGACTAGCAGCTACGAGCAGTACTTC
TRBJ1-4	TRBV30	NA	few	CAWSRGGGKLFF	TGTGCCTGGAGTAGGGGGGGCGGAAAACTGTTTTTT
TRBJ2-7	TRBV10-3	TRBD2	few	CAISPLLASGPGTYEQYF	TGTGCCATCAGCCCCCTACTTGCTAGCGGACCCGGTACCTACGAGCAGTACTTC
TRBJ2-3	TRBV2	TRBD2	many	CASSDRLAGGTNTQYF	TGTGCCAGCAGTGATAGACTAGCGGGGGGGACTAATACGCAGTATTTT
TRBJ2-1	TRBV9	TRBD1	few	CASSVVGQVDLNEQFF	TGTGCCAGCAGCGTAGTCGGACAGGTTGACCTCAATGAGCAGTTCTTC
TRBJ1-1	TRBV29-1	NA	NA	CSVGQLNTEAFF	TGCAGCGTTGGACAGTTGAACACTGAAGCTTTCTTT
TRBJ1-3	TRBV6-1	NA	few	CASVGLSSGNTIYF	TGTGCCAGCGTGGGGTTGAGCTCTGGAAACACCATATATTTT
TRBJ1-1	TRBV6-1	NA	NA	CASSRGGLGTEAFF	TGTGCCAGCAGCCGGGGAGGGCTAGGGACTGAAGCTTTCTTT
TRBJ2-7	TRBV19	NA	NA	CASSIEGGGTYEQYF	TGTGCCAGTAGTATAGAAGGAGGAGGAACCTACGAGCAGTACTTC
TRBJ1-2	TRBV30	NA	many	CAWSFPGAFYGYTF	TGTGCCTGGAGTTTCCCAGGGGCCTTCTATGGCTACACCTTC
TRBJ2-3	TRBV18	NA	many	CASSPIGRTDTQYF	TGTGCCAGCTCACCAATCGGGCGAACAGATACGCAGTATTTT
TRBJ2-1	TRBV30	TRBD2	many	CAWSARWTRGYTEQFF	TGTGCCTGGAGTGCAAGGTGGACTAGGGGCTACACTGAGCAGTTCTTC
TRBJ2-1	TRBV5-5	TRBD2	few	CASSTSLANEQFF	TGTGCCAGCAGCACCTCACTAGCGAATGAGCAGTTCTTC
TRBJ2-2	TRBV29-1	NA	NA	CSVDLGTVMNTGELFF	TGCAGCGTTGACCTAGGGACGGTAATGAACACCGGGGAGCTGTTTTTT
TRBJ2-5	TRBV3-1	TRBD1	many	CASSRWTGEGETQYF	TGTGCCAGCAGCCGCTGGACAGGGGAGGGAGAGACCCAGTACTTC
TRBJ2-4	TRBV5-1	NA	few	CASSLSRIGSNIQYF	TGCGCCAGCAGCTTGAGTAGAATAGGTTCGAACATTCAGTACTTC
TRBJ1-2	TRBV5-4	TRBD1	few	CASSSDQGQGAYYGYTF	TGTGCCAGCAGCTCGGACCAAGGACAGGGGGCGTACTATGGCTACACCTTC
TRBJ2-7	TRBV20-1	TRBD1	NA	CSAKRGGQGGYEQYF	TGCAGTGCCAAGAGAGGGGGACAGGGGGGTTACGAGCAGTACTTC
TRBJ2-7	TRBV29-1	TRBD2	many	CSVRPLAGGTSYEQYF	TGCAGCGTTCGTCCCCTAGCGGGAGGTACCTCCTACGAGCAGTACTTC
TRBJ2-1	TRBV4-1	TRBD2	NA	CASSLRGQGTSGNHNEQFF	TGCGCCAGCAGCCTCCGGGGACAGGGGACTAGCGGGAACCACAATGAGCAGTTCTTC
TRBJ2-1	TRBV9	NA	NA	CASSVGGFSYNEQFF	TGTGCCAGCAGCGTAGGTGGCTTCTCCTACAATGAGCAGTTCTTC
TRBJ2-7	TRBV5-1	TRBD2	many	CASSLATGGEAYEQYF	TGCGCCAGCAGCTTGGCCACGGGGGGGGAAGCCTACGAGCAGTACTTC
TRBJ2-2	TRBV7-9	TRBD1	NA	CASSLRTGGGGELFF	TGTGCCAGCAGCTTGAGGACAGGGGGCGGCGGGGAGCTGTTTTTT
TRBJ2-7	TRBV11-2	NA	many	CASSFAGTLPQYEQYF	TGTGCCAGCAGCTTCGCCGGGACACTACCCCAGTACGAGCAGTACTTC
TRBJ2-1	TRBV4-1	TRBD2	NA	CASSHLGLAGVNEQFF	TGCGCCAGCAGCCACCTCGGACTAGCGGGAGTGAATGAGCAGTTCTTC
TRBJ2-7	TRBV2	TRBD2	many	CAVRGTSGYEQYF	TGTGCCGTCCGCGGGACTAGCGGTTACGAGCAGTACTTC
TRBJ2-3	TRBV11-3	TRBD2	many	CASSPGTSELDTQYF	TGTGCCAGCAGTCCCGGGACTAGCGAATTAGATACGCAGTATTTT
TRBJ2-5	TRBV9	NA	many	CASSVTLLGETQYF	TGTGCCAGCAGCGTCACCCTCCTGGGAGAGACCCAGTACTTC
TRBJ2-1	TRBV20-1	NA	NA	CSALDPLRDEQFF	TGCAGTGCTCTGGACCCTCTGAGGGATGAGCAGTTCTTC
TRBJ1-1	TRBV18	TRBD1	many	CASSPPGQGDTEAFF	TGTGCCAGCTCACCTCCGGGACAGGGGGACACTGAAGCTTTCTTT
TRBJ1-5	TRBV10-3	NA	many	CAINRDRNQPQHF	TGTGCCATCAATAGAGACCGCAATCAGCCCCAGCATTTT
TRBJ2-7	TRBV20-1	NA	NA	CGRMTPNSYEQYF	TGCGGACGGATGACCCCTAACTCCTACGAGCAGTACTTC
TRBJ2-5	TRBV20-1	TRBD2	many	CSARETSVSLETQYF	TGCAGTGCTAGGGAGACTAGCGTGTCTTTGGAGACCCAGTACTTC
TRBJ2-2	TRBV20-1	TRBD1	NA	CSARTGSGELFF	TGCAGTGCTCGGACAGGGTCTGGGGAGCTGTTTTTT